This TCR beta chain was sequenced for a study of T cell clones after liver transplantation. About the research overall: As an antigen-independent comparator, third-party-reactive TCRbeta sequences came from pre-transplant mixed lymphocyte reactions.

To note about this clone: No antigen is known for it.

Study observations and caveats: Graft donor-reactive T cells possibly entered the graft instead of undergoing deletion. Circulating graft-donor-reactive CD4 TCRbeta sequences fell significantly post-transplant in 5 of 8 subjects. Low donor cell numbers restricted donor-reactive repertoire measurement in a couple of subjects.

TCRdb's table, derived via immunoSEQ multiplex PCR, lists solely in-frame clones and lacks some. The table records tens of thousands of clones, around 85% of them present only once. The CDR3 spans 14 residues. V was cut by 8 bases and J by 7 bases, with 17 bases left in between. Germline CDR1 is LNHDA and CDR2 is SQIVND (reference sequence). This chain connects TRBV19 to TRBJ1-4; possible D gene TRBD1, 6 bases. The origin of this receptor is a human patient who received a liver transplant. Among the T cells, some may be from the graft donor. Sample: CD8+ T cells from blood, taken 12 months after liver transplant. CDR3 bases: TGTGCCAGTGCCAGGCCTTCCAGGGGTGAAAAACTGTTTTTT. The encoded protein is CASARPSRGEKLFF.